The source of this T cell receptor beta chain is a study of T cell changes during pregnancy in multiple sclerosis. Looked up from germline, CDR1 is SGHTA and CDR2 is FQGTGA. V lost 8 bases and J lost 0; bases outside the gene matches: 10. This CDR3 comprises 16 residues. Sequencing was performed with immunoSEQ multiplex PCR; in TCRdb, only in-frame clones are kept and a portion is missing. This sample yields around 78,000 clones, of which 93% are seen a single time; under 3% belongs to the top ten. The gene calls are TRBV7-3 and TRBJ1-5; the match to TRBD1 covers 7 bases. This material consisted of peripheral blood, taken in the second trimester of pregnancy. The source is a female donor with multiple sclerosis, enrolled in a pregnancy study. CDR3 coding DNA: TGTGCCAGCGGACCTTCCGGGACAGTTAGCAATCAGCCCCAGCATTTT. It specifies CASGPSGTVSNQPQHF.